The table lists the clone carrying this TCR beta chain with many counts. Amplified TCR beta CDR3 regions came from RNA transcripts. The HTBI primer set drove a first-round RT-PCR of the TCR CDR3. TCRdb re-derived calls from the multiplex PCR reads in MiXCR, one entry per CDR3 protein. The sample lists 400,000 to 450,000 distinct CDR3 sequences; approximately 14% were seen once. This sample is drawn from a study of T cells in Graves' hyperthyroidism and ophthalmopathy. On the basis of clinical symptoms, serum thyroxine and TRAb, thyroid ultrasound and orbital computed tomography, diagnoses were made. The PBMCs were taken from approximately 11 ml of fresh peripheral blood. Sequencing input: blood. This sequence originates from a man aged 18 to 29 with Graves' ophthalmopathy.

The CDR3 sequence: CAAGTAATNYGYTF. CDR3 bases: TGTGCCGCAGGGACGGCGGCCACTAACTATGGCTACACCTTC. The chain recombines TRBV2 with TRBJ1-2, with D perhaps TRBD1 (5 bases). There are 14 residues in the CDR3. V gave up 11 bases and J gave up 0 bases, with 16 bases separating them. CDR1 is SNHLY, CDR2 FYNNEI, per germline. Based on the CDR3 plus reference TRBV2 and TRBJ1-2, the full variable domain is EPEVTQTPSHQVTQMGQEVILRCVPISNHLYFYWYRQILGQKVEFLVSFYNNEISEKSEIFDDQFSVERPDGSNFTLKIRSTKLEDSAMYFCAAGTAATNYGYTFGSGTRLTVV.